This TCR beta chain stems from a study of T cell responses to AZD1222 COVID-19 vaccine. Study information: Second-dose groups at about 4 or about 12 weeks were pooled.

Libraries were prepared by immunoSEQ multiplex PCR; TCRdb keeps only in-frame clonotypes and omits some of them. Among about 130,000 clones, approximately 93% were seen once, and the ten largest hold about 5%. This CDR3 has 16 amino acids. Germline V gene data show CDR1 as WSHSY and CDR2 as SAAADI. The V gene end was trimmed by 3 bases and the J gene end by 2 bases; junction bases not matched to a gene: 9. Sample: peripheral blood, taken on day 0 of AZD1222 vaccination. The genes are TRBV10-2 and TRBJ2-7, with 8 bases that match TRBD2. The receptor was isolated from an adult in good health. The CDR3 region is CASSDSTSGRTYEQYF. The CDR3 DNA follows: TGCGCCAGCAGTGACTCTACTAGCGGAAGAACCTACGAGCAGTACTTC.